Listed here are 3 T cell receptor beta chains from one sample, sequenced in a study of siplizumab effects on memory and regulatory T cells. Sequencing was performed with immunoSEQ multiplex PCR; in TCRdb, only in-frame clones are kept and a portion is missing. The table records over 85,000 clones, around 97% of them present only once. Material: naive CD4+ T cells sorted from blood. The receptors shown here come from a human donor in good health.

The chain couples TRBV5-1 to TRBJ1-2, with 7 bases aligning to TRBD1. The germline CDR1 and CDR2 sequences are SGHRS and YFSETQ. The CDR3 length is 13 residues. V trimming: 0 bases; J trimming: 8 bases; junction bases outside the gene matches: 4. The CDR3 reads CASSLAQGGGYTF. CDR3 DNA: TGCGCCAGCAGCTTGGCTCAGGGGGGCGGCTACACCTTC.

This chain connects TRBV7-2 to TRBJ2-1; D is tentatively TRBD1 or TRBD2 (6 bases each). From germline, CDR1 is SGHTA and CDR2 FQGNSA. The CDR3 extends over 16 amino acids. Deletions cut 3 bases from V and 7 bases from J, with 19 bases between. CDR3 coding DNA: TGTGCCAGCAGCTTGTCCCACGGGGGCCGGAATAATGAGCAGTTCTTC. This sequence encodes CASSLSHGGRNNEQFF.

This chain connects TRBV6-6 to TRBJ2-5; 7 nucleotides align to TRBD2. Looked up from germline, CDR1 is MNHNY and CDR2 is SVGAGI (reference sequence). After removal of 2 bases from V and 5 bases from J, the junction contained 2 bases not matched to a gene. There are 13 residues in the CDR3. CDR3 sequence reads: CASSYPGGETQYF. In DNA, the CDR3 is TGTGCCAGCAGTTACCCGGGGGGTGAGACCCAGTACTTC.